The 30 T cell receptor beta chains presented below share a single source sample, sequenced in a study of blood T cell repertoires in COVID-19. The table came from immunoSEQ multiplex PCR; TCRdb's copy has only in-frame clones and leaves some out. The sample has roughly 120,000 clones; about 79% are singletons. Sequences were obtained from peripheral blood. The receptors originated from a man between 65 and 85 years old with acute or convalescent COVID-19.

The chain's CDR3 is CASSQSGGGGKYSGYTF. The CDR3 nucleotides read TGCGCCAGCAGTCAATCGGGGGGCGGGGGTAAGTATTCTGGCTACACCTTC. This chain uses TRBV23-1 with TRBJ1-2, with D perhaps matching TRBD1 (6 bases). TRBV23-1 is given ORF status, its function remaining uncertain. V lost 0 bases and J lost 7, with 21 bases in between. This CDR3 contains 17 residues.

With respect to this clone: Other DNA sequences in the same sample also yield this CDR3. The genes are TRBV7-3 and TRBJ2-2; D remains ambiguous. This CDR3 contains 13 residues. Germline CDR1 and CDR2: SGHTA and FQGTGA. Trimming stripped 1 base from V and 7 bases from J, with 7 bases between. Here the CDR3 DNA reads TGTGCCAGCAGCTTAAATCGCGGCGGGGAGCTGTTTTTT. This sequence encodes CASSLNRGGELFF. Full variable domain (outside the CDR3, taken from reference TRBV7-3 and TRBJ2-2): GAGVSQTPSNKVTEKGKYVELRCDPISGHTALYWYRQSLGQGPEFLIYFQGTGAADDSGLPNDRFFAVRPEGSVSTLKIQRTERGDSAVYLCASSLNRGGELFFGEGSRLTVL.

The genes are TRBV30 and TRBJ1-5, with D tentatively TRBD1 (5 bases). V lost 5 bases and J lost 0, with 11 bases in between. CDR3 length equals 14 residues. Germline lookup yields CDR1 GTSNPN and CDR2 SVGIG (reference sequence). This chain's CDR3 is CAWGPTASNQPQHF. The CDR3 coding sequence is TGTGCCTGGGGACCGACAGCTAGCAATCAGCCCCAGCATTTT.

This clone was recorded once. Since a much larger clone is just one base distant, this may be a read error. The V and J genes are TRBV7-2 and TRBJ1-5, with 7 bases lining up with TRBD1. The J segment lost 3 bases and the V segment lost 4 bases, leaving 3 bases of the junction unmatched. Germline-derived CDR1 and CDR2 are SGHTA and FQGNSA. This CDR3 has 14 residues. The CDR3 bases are TGTGCCAGCAGCTCGACAGGGTACAATCAGCCCCAGCATTTT. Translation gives CASSSTGYNQPQHF.

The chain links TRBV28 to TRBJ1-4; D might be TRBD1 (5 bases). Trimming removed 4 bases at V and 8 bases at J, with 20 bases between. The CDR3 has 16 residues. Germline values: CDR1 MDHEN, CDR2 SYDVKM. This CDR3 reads CASSSSGPMNLEKLFF. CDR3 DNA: TGTGCCAGCAGTTCCTCAGGGCCTATGAATTTAGAAAAACTGTTTTTT.

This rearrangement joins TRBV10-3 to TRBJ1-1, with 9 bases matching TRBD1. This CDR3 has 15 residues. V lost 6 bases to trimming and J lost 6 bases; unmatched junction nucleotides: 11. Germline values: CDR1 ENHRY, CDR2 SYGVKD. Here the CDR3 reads CAISLDRGPYAEAFF. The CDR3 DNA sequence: TGTGCCATCAGCTTGGACAGGGGTCCTTACGCTGAAGCTTTCTTT.

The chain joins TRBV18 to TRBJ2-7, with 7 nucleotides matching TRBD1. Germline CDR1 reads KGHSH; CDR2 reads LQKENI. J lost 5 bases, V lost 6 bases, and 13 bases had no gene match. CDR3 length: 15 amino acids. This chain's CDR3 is CASSPPGRGMNEQYF. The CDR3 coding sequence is TGTGCCAGCTCTCCCCCGGGCAGGGGGATGAACGAGCAGTACTTC.

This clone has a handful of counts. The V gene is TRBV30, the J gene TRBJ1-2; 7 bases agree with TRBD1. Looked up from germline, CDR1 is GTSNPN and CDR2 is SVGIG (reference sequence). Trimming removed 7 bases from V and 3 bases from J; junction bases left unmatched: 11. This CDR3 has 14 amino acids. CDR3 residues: CASGWTGGDYGYTF. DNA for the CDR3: TGTGCCTCCGGGTGGACAGGAGGCGACTATGGCTACACCTTC. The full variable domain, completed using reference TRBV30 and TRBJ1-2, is SQTIHQWPATLVQPVGSPLSLECTVEGTSNPNLYWYRQAAGRGLQLLFYSVGIGQISSEVPQNLSASRPQDRQFILSSKKLLLSDSGFYLCASGWTGGDYGYTFGSGTRLTVV.

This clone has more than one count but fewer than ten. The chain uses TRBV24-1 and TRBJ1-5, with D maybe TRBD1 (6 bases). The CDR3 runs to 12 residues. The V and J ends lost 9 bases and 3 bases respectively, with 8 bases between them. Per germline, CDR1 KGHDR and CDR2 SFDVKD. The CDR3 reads CATQGYNQPQHF. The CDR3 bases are TGTGCCACCCAGGGGTACAATCAGCCCCAGCATTTT.

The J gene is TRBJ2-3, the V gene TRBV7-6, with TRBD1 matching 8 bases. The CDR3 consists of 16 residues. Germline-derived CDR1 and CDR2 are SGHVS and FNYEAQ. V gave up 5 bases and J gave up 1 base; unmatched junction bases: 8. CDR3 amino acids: CASSPRGQGGTDTQYF. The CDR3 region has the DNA TGTGCCAGCAGCCCCAGAGGACAGGGAGGCACAGATACGCAGTATTTT.

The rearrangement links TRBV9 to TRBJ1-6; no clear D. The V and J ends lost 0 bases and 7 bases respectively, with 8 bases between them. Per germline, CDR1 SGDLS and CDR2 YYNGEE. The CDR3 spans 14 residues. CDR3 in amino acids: CASSVGGRNSPLHF. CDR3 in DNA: TGTGCCAGCAGCGTAGGAGGTAGAAATTCACCCCTCCACTTT.

CDR3 amino acids: CASSGLAGGTGANVLTF. CDR3 DNA: TGTGCCAGCAGTGGACTAGCGGGGGGGACTGGGGCCAACGTCCTGACTTTC. The rearrangement links TRBV6-2 or TRBV6-3 to TRBJ2-6, with 15 nucleotides matching TRBD2. This CDR3 has 17 residues. After removal of 5 bases from V and 2 bases from J, the junction contained 1 base not matched to a gene. Germline-derived CDR1 and CDR2 are MNHEY and SVGEGT.

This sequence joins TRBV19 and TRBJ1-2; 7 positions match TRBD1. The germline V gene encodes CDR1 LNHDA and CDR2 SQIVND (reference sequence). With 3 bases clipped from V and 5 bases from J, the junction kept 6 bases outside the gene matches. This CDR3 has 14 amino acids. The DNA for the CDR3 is TGTGCCAGTAGTATTACCGGGACAGCATATGGCTACACCTTC. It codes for CASSITGTAYGYTF.

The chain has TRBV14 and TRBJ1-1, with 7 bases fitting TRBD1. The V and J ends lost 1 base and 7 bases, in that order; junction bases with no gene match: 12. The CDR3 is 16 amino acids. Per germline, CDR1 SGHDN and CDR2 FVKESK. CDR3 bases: TGTGCCAGCAGCCAAGTCCGCCCCAGCCGGGACAGTGAAGCTTTCTTT. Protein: CASSQVRPSRDSEAFF.

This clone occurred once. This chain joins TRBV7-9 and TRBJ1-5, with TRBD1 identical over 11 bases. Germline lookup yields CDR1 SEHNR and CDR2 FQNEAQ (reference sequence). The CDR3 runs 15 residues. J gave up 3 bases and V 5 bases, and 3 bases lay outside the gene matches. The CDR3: CASSRTGGDNQPQHF. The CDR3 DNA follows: TGTGCCAGCAGCCGGACAGGGGGCGACAATCAGCCCCAGCATTTT.

The CDR3 region is CASSQPSRANTGELFF. DNA for the CDR3: TGTGCCAGCAGCCAACCCTCCAGGGCGAACACCGGGGAGCTGTTTTTT. V and J are TRBV11-3 and TRBJ2-2; D perhaps matches TRBD1 (5 bases). The CDR3 has 16 amino acids. V was cut by 5 bases and J by 0 bases, with 13 bases left in between. The germline CDR1 and CDR2 sequences are SGHNT and YENEEA.

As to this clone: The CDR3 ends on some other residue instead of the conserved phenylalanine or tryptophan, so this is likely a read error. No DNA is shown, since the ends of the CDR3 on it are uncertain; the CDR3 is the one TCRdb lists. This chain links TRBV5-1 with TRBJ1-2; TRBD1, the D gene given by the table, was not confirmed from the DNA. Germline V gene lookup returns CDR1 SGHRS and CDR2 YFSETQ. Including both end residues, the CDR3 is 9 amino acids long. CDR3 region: CASSYCQDR.

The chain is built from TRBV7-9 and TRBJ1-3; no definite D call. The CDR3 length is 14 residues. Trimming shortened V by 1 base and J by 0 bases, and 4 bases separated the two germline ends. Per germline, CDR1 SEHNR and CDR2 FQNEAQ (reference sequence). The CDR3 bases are TGTGCCAGCAGCTTAGACAGCTCTGGAAACACCATATATTTT. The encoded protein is CASSLDSSGNTIYF.

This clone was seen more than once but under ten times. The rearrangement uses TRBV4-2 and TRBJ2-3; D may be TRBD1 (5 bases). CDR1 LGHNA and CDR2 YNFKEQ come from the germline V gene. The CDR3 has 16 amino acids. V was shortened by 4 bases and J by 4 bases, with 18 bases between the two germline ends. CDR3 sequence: CASSLQAGKGPDTQYF. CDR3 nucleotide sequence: TGTGCCAGCAGCCTGCAGGCAGGGAAAGGTCCAGATACGCAGTATTTT.

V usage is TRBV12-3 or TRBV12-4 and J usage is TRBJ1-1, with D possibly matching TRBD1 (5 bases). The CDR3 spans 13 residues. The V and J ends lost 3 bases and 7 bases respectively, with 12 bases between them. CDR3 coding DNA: TGTGCCAGCAGTTTGAGCGGGGGAAATGAAGCTTTCTTT. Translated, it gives CASSLSGGNEAFF.

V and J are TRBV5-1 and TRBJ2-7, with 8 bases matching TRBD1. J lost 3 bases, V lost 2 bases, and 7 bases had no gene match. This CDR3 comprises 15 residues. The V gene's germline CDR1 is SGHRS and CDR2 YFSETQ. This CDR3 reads CASSLQGVGLYEQYF. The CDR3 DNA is TGCGCCAGCAGCTTACAGGGGGTCGGACTCTACGAGCAGTACTTC.

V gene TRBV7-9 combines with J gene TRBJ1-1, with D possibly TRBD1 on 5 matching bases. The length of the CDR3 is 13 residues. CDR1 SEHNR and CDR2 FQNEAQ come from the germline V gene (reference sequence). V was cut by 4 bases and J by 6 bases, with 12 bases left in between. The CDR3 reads CASSSPGPAEAFF. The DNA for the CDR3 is TGTGCCAGCAGCTCTCCAGGGCCTGCTGAAGCTTTCTTT.

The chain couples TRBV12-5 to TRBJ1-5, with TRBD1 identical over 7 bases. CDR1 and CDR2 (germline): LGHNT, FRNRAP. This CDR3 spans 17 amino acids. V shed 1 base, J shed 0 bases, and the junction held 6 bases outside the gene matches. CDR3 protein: CASGLGRQGSSNQPQHF. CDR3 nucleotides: TGTGCTAGTGGTTTGGGCCGACAGGGAAGTAGCAATCAGCCCCAGCATTTT.

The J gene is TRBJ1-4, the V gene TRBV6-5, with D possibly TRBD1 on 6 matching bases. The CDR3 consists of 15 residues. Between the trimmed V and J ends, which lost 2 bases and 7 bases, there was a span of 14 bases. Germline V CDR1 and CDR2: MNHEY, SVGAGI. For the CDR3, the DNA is TGTGCCAGCAGTTACCTGGGGGCATATGGTGAAAAACTGTTTTTT. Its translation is CASSYLGAYGEKLFF.

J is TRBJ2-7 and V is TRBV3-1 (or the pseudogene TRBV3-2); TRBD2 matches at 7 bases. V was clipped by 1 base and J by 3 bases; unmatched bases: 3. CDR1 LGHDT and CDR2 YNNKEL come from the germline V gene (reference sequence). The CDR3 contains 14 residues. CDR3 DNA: TGTGCCAGCAGCCAAGTGGGGGGGATCTACGAGCAGTACTTC. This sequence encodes CASSQVGGIYEQYF.

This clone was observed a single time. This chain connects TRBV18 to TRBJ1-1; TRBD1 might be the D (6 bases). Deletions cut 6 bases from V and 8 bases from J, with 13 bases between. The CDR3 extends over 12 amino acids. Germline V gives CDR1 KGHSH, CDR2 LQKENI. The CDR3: CASSLDRREAFF. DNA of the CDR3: TGTGCCAGCTCCCTAGACAGGAGAGAAGCTTTCTTT.

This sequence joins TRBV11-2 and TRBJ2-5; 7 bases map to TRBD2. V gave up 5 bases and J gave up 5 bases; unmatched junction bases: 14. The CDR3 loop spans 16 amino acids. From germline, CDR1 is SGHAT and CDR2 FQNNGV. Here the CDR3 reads CASSPAPGSREETQYF. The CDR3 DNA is TGTGCCAGCAGCCCAGCGCCCGGGTCGCGGGAGGAGACCCAGTACTTC.

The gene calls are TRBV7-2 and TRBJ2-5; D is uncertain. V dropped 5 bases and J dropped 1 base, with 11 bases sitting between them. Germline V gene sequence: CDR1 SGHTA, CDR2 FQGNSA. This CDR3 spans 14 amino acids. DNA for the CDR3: TGTGCCAGCAGCCGCGGCCCGAGCCAAGAGACCCAGTACTTC. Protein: CASSRGPSQETQYF.

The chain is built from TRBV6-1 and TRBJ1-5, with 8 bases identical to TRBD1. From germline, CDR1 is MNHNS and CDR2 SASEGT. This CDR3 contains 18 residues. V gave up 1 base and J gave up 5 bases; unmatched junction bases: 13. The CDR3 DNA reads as TGTGCCAGCAGTGAAGAAGCCCAAGGGACAGGAGGTTATCAGCCCCAGCATTTT. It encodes CASSEEAQGTGGYQPQHF.

DNA for the CDR3: TGTGCCAGCAGTCGCACAGGGAACTACGAGCAGTACTTC. This encodes CASSRTGNYEQYF. The J gene is TRBJ2-7, the V gene TRBV28; tentatively, D is TRBD1 (6 bases). Germline lookup yields CDR1 MDHEN and CDR2 SYDVKM. CDR3 size: 13 residues. V gave up 5 bases and J gave up 3 bases, with 11 bases separating them.